This T cell receptor beta chain was captured in a study of STAT5B mutations in CD4+ large granular lymphocyte leukemia. The study's findings and limits: Main leukemic clonotypes were patient-specific, but roughly 25% appeared at low frequency elsewhere.

The CDR3 consists of 12 residues. Between the trimmed V and J ends, which lost 3 bases and 8 bases, there was a span of 10 bases. Per the germline V gene, CDR1 is WNHNN and CDR2 is SYGVQD (reference sequence). Repertoires were generated with immunoSEQ multiplex PCR, while TCRdb's copy carries only in-frame clones and drops some. The sample lists roughly 32,000 clones; 76% were seen once. Of note for this clone: Antigen unknown.

The origin of this receptor is a human donor in good health. This chain connects TRBV10-1 to TRBJ1-2, with D unclear. The sample was CD4+ T cells from blood buffy coats. DNA of the CDR3: TGCGCCAGCAGTGATGGGTCCCTGGGCTACACCTTC. Its protein is CASSDGSLGYTF.